This T cell receptor (beta chain) was retrieved from a study of regulatory T cells in long-lasting Graves disease. Points from the study as a whole: Thyroid tissue went unstudied; only peripheral blood was examined. Accuracy was perhaps lowered by the small sample size.

Trimming pared 4 bases from V and 8 bases from J, leaving 12 bases between. The germline CDR1 and CDR2 sequences are SGDLS and YYNGEE. The CDR3 has 13 amino acids. Arm-PCR of CDR3 regions and iRepertoire HTBI primers were used to build TCR beta libraries. Authors' data handling: Detected in the samples were around 59 TRBV and over twelve TRBJ segments. TCRdb processed the multiplex PCR reads anew with MiXCR; each CDR3 protein has one entry. It is TCRdb's table, rather than the study itself, that gives the V and J calls and clone size. Of around 300,000 distinct CDR3 sequences detected, around a fifth appear once; the ten largest clones hold 56%. Sample time point: persistent/refractory GD, antithyroid drugs over 5 years with positive TRAb. Researchers made the TCR library from RNA that was extracted from PBMCs. From an endocrinology department in Xi'an, China, came the patients. Turning to this clonotype: The antigen remains undetermined.

This clonotype was obtained from a female donor with Graves disease. Source: peripheral blood mononuclear cells (PBMCs), taken when the disease was refractory, from a patient treated with antithyroid drugs. The chain joins TRBV9 to TRBJ1-4; D gene unclear. Written as DNA, the CDR3 is TGTGCCAGCAGCCCTTCACTGGGCGAAAAACTGTTTTTT. It yields the protein CASSPSLGEKLFF.